Reported below is one T cell receptor (beta chain). Its cognate antigen is unknown. V lost 3 bases and J 11 bases, leaving 20 bases between the germline ends. The CDR3 is 15 amino acids. CDR1 GTSNPN and CDR2 SVGIG come from the germline V gene (reference sequence). These data belong to a study of cytomegalovirus exposure and HLA in healthy donors. General observations from the study: In the analysis, some V segments, TRBV6-2 and TRBV6-3 included, were excluded as indistinguishable. The study had only CMV serostatus as immune exposure information.

PCR primers comprised 60 Vbeta and 13 Jbeta primers. Assay used: immunoSEQ multiplex PCR; TCRdb lists only in-frame clones, some missing. The profile shows roughly 130,000 clones, over 50% of them singletons. This TCR came from a woman aged 40 to 55 in good health and CMV-seropositive. The sample comprised PBMCs. The chain recombines TRBV30 with TRBJ1-6; TRBD1 is a possible D gene (6 bases). The CDR3 spells CAWRPGEGERTPLHF. The CDR3 nucleotides are TGTGCCTGGAGACCCGGGGAGGGGGAAAGAACACCCCTCCACTTT.